This TCR beta chain was recovered during a study of blood T cells in healthy people across ages. Study observations and caveats: As age increased, TCR beta diversity per million T cells fell in a roughly linear fashion.

As concerns this clonotype: The target antigen is unknown.

The V gene's germline CDR1 is SEHNR and CDR2 FQNEAQ (reference sequence). After removal of 5 bases from V and 10 bases from J, the junction contained 11 bases not matched to a gene. This CDR3 is 14 amino acids long. Alongside a J-beta primer mix, a sample-barcoded 5' primer served in a second PCR lasting 7 to 11 cycles. In TCRdb, the 5' RACE reads were re-called with MiXCR into one record per CDR3 protein. The sample holds almost 800,000 distinct CDR3 sequences, 58% seen once. The material sequenced was blood. This sequence joins TRBV7-9 and TRBJ1-2, with 9 bases fitting TRBD1. The origin of this receptor is a man between 25 and 39 years old in good health. The CDR3 here is CASSLGTGIPPYTF. Here the CDR3 DNA reads TGTGCCAGCAGCCTAGGGACAGGGATCCCTCCCTACACCTTC. Drawing the rest from reference TRBV7-9 and TRBJ1-2, the complete variable domain is DTGVSQNPRHKITKRGQNVTFRCDPISEHNRLYWYRQTLGQGPEFLTYFQNEAQLEKSRLLSDRFSAERPKGSFSTLEIQRTEQGDSAMYLCASSLGTGIPPYTFGSGTRLTVV.